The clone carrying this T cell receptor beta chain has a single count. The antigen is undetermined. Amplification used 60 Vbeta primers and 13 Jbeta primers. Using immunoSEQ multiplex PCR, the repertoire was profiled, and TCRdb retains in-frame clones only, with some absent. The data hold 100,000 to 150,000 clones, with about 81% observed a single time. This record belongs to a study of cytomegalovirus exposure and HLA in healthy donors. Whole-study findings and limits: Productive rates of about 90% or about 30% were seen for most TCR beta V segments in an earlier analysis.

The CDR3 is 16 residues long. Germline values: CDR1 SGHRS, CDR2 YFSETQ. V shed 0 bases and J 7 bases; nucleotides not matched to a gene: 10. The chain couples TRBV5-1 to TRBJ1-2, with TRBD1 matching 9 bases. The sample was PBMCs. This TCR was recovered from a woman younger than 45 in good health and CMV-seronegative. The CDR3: CASSLAPGTGRGGYTF. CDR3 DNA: TGCGCCAGCAGCTTGGCTCCCGGGACAGGGAGGGGTGGCTACACCTTC.